A single sample gave rise to the 9 T cell receptor beta chains below, sequenced in a study of blood T cells in healthy people across ages. A second about 6 to 12 cycle PCR used barcoded and J-beta primers. A single record per CDR3 protein comes from TCRdb applying MiXCR to the 5' RACE reads. The sample includes roughly 800,000 distinct CDR3 sequences, around 34% of them seen just once. Sequencing was carried out using blood. These receptors were taken from a young man in good health.

The chain couples TRBV10-3 to TRBJ1-4; D gene uncertain. The CDR3 runs to 14 residues. CDR1 is ENHRY and CDR2 is SYGVKD in the germline V gene. Trimming cost V 4 bases and J 0 bases, with 6 bases left between them. The CDR3 nucleotides read TGTGCCATCAGTGTAGATGCAACTAATGAAAAACTGTTTTTT. The encoded protein is CAISVDATNEKLFF.

This clonotype was counted a few times. The J gene is TRBJ2-1, the V gene TRBV14; the D gene could be TRBD1 or TRBD2 (5 bases each). CDR1 and CDR2 (germline): SGHDN, FVKESK. Trimming shortened V by 1 base and J by 12 bases, and 19 bases separated the two germline ends. The CDR3 is 15 residues long. CDR3 sequence (DNA): TGTGCCAGCAGCCAAGCCCCCCGGGACCCTAAGGGGCAGTTCTTC. Protein: CASSQAPRDPKGQFF.

This clonotype was seen a single time. An end of the junction differs from the germline gene, which may be a read error. The genes are TRBV4-1 and TRBJ2-1; D may be TRBD1 (6 bases). Germline CDR1 is MGHRA and CDR2 is YSYEKL. The CDR3 spans 18 residues. The CDR3 here is CASGQEPPGRGYYNEQFF. Written as DNA, the CDR3 is TGCGCCAGCGGCCAAGAACCCCCCGGCAGGGGCTACTACAATGAGCAGTTCTTC.

This clonotype was picked up a small number of times. The chain is built from TRBV28 and TRBJ1-1; perhaps TRBD1 as D (5 bases). The V end was cut by 2 bases, the J end by 6 bases, with 13 bases between. This CDR3 spans 14 amino acids. Germline V gene lookup returns CDR1 MDHEN and CDR2 SYDVKM. The CDR3 DNA reads as TGTGCCAGCAGTTTACTGACAGACCGTTCTGAAGCTTTCTTT. Translation: CASSLLTDRSEAFF. Based on the CDR3 plus reference TRBV28 and TRBJ1-1, the full variable domain is DVKVTQSSRYLVKRTGEKVFLECVQDMDHENMFWYRQDPGLGLRLIYFSYDVKMKEKGDIPEGYSVSREKKERFSLILESASTNQTSMYLCASSLLTDRSEAFFGQGTRLTVV.

The chain links TRBV6-2 or TRBV6-3 to TRBJ2-1; 7 nucleotides agree with TRBD2. The length of the CDR3 is 13 residues. V shed 7 bases, J shed 6 bases, and the junction held 6 bases outside the gene matches. The germline CDR1 and CDR2 sequences are MNHEY and SVGEGT. CDR3 nucleotide sequence: TGTGCCAGCAATAGGCTAGCGGCCAATGAGCAGTTCTTC. It specifies CASNRLAANEQFF.

J is TRBJ2-1 and V is TRBV5-5, with TRBD2 matching 12 bases. This CDR3 comprises 16 residues. Germline V gene lookup returns CDR1 SGHKS and CDR2 YYEKEE (reference sequence). The V gene end was trimmed by 4 bases and the J gene end by 10 bases; junction bases not matched to a gene: 12. The CDR3 sequence is CASSTEPSGGDWEQFF. The CDR3 bases are TGTGCCAGCAGCACCGAGCCTAGCGGGGGGGATTGGGAGCAGTTCTTC.

This clonotype was found a few times. The V call is TRBV4-3, the J call TRBJ2-4; D is perhaps TRBD2 (6 bases). CDR3 length: 15 amino acids. V lost 0 bases and J 1 base, leaving 7 bases between the germline ends. Per germline, CDR1 LGHNA and CDR2 YSLEER. CDR3 sequence (DNA): TGCGCCAGCAGCCAAGACCGGGGGGCCAAAAACATTCAGTACTTC. The encoded protein is CASSQDRGAKNIQYF.

This clonotype was recorded at least ten times. The chain recombines TRBV7-2 with TRBJ1-5; D unclear. The CDR3 has 14 amino acids. The V gene's germline CDR1 is SGHTA and CDR2 FQGNSA. V dropped 3 bases and J dropped 4 bases, with 10 bases sitting between them. The CDR3 DNA reads as TGTGCCAGCAGCTTGGGGAGGGTAAATCAGCCCCAGCATTTT. Encoded protein: CASSLGRVNQPQHF.

This chain joins TRBV9 and TRBJ1-1; no clear D gene. The germline V and J ends were trimmed by 5 bases and 1 base, with 9 bases remaining between them. The CDR3 has 13 amino acids. Germline values: CDR1 SGDLS, CDR2 YYNGEE. CDR3 sequence reads: CASSKAANTEAFF. The DNA of the CDR3 is TGTGCCAGCAGTAAAGCAGCGAACACTGAAGCTTTCTTT.